Listed below are T cell receptor beta chains from one sample, sequenced in a study of T-cell reconstitution after alpha-beta-depleted transplantation in children. TCRdb ran MiXCR on the PCR reads and lists one entry per CDR3 protein. Counted here are 200,000 or so distinct CDR3 sequences, under 8.5% occurring once; the ten biggest clones make up more than 5.5%. The input for sequencing was PBMCs, taken before TCRalphabeta/CD19-depleted stem cell transplant. These receptors were obtained from a boy aged 2 to 10 with acute lymphoblastic leukemia, due to receive a stem cell transplant. The CDR3 runs from the conserved cysteine through the conserved F or W. The D gene is left open where the match is weak. Where a row states a size, it is once, few, many or the class of an expanded clone; other rows omit it.

v_gene	abundance	d_gene	j_gene	CDR3nt	CDR3aa
TRBV28	.	.	TRBJ1-5	TGTGCCAGCAGCCCGGCCCTGGGGGTACGCAATCAGCCCCAGCATTTT	CASSPALGVRNQPQHF
TRBV29-1	many	TRBD1	TRBJ1-2	TGCAGTGTGACAGGGGGTCCCTATGGCTACACCTTC	CSVTGGPYGYTF
TRBV5-4	many	.	TRBJ2-3	TGTGCCAGCAGCCCGGAACTCTTATCGGGTGCAGATACGCAGTATTTT	CASSPELLSGADTQYF
TRBV9	many	TRBD2	TRBJ2-3	TGTGCCAGCAACAAGAATCGACTAGCGGGGGGCGTAAAGGGTACGCAGTATTTT	CASNKNRLAGGVKGTQYF
TRBV10-2	many	.	TRBJ2-1	TGCGCCAGCCGCTCTGGAGATGAGCAGTTCTTC	CASRSGDEQFF
TRBV27	.	TRBD1	TRBJ2-7	TGTGCCAGCAGTTTACTTCCGGGACAGGGGGACGAGCAGTACTTC	CASSLLPGQGDEQYF
TRBV7-8	.	TRBD2	TRBJ2-7	TGTGCCAGCAGCCGGACTAGCGGGAGGGTCCACGAGCAGTACTTC	CASSRTSGRVHEQYF
TRBV4-2	many	TRBD2	TRBJ2-1	TGTGCCAGCAGCCCGACTAGCGGGGGGTACAATGAGCAGTTCTTC	CASSPTSGGYNEQFF
TRBV29-1	many	.	TRBJ2-1	TGCAGCGTTGGATCGGGATCAGCTCTTTACAGTGAGCAGTTCTTC	CSVGSGSALYSEQFF
TRBV3-1	many	TRBD1	TRBJ2-1	TGTGCCAGCAGCCAGGCACAGGGGTACAATGAGCAGTTCTTC	CASSQAQGYNEQFF
TRBV28	few	TRBD2	TRBJ2-7	TGTGCCAGCAGTTTACTAGCGGGAGTCGCTTACGAGCAGTACTTC	CASSLLAGVAYEQYF
TRBV10-2	few	.	TRBJ1-5	TGCGCCAGCTCACAGGGAAGGGAGAATCAGCCCCAGCATTTT	CASSQGRENQPQHF
TRBV28	many	TRBD2	TRBJ2-7	TGTGCCAGCTTAGCAGCGGGAGAGGGGTACGAGCAGTACTTC	CASLAAGEGYEQYF
TRBV28	.	.	TRBJ2-3	TGTGCCAGCAGCCTGGACAGTTTCACAGATACGCAGTATTTT	CASSLDSFTDTQYF
TRBV4-3	.	.	TRBJ1-6	TGCGCCAGCAGCCAAGCGCAGGGTGATAATTCACCCCTCCACTTT	CASSQAQGDNSPLHF
TRBV28	many	.	TRBJ1-1	TGTGCCAGCAGTTCCTGGGACGGCAGGGACAACACTGAAGCTTTCTTT	CASSSWDGRDNTEAFF
TRBV29-1	many	.	TRBJ1-6	TGCAGCGTTGCAAGGGGGGGGAATTCACCCCTCCACTTT	CSVARGGNSPLHF
TRBV7-8	many	.	TRBJ1-1	TGTGCCAGCACCCTCAAGATGAACACTGAAGCTTTCTTT	CASTLKMNTEAFF
TRBV4-3	many	.	TRBJ2-2	TGCGCCAGCAGCCAAGGGACTGACCATAACACCGGGGAGCTGTTTTTT	CASSQGTDHNTGELFF
TRBV5-1	many	TRBD1	TRBJ2-5	TGCGCCAGCAGTTTGACAGGGGCCCACCAAGAGACCCAGTACTTC	CASSLTGAHQETQYF
TRBV7-2	many	TRBD1	TRBJ2-2	TGTGCCAGCAGCGCAGACAGGGTCGGGGAGCTGTTTTTT	CASSADRVGELFF
TRBV5-5	few	TRBD2	TRBJ2-1	TGTGCCAGCAGCTTGGTGACTAGCTATCAGTTCTTC	CASSLVTSYQFF
TRBV7-2	few	.	TRBJ2-7	TGTGCCAGCAGCACATATACGGACGAGCAGTACTTC	CASSTYTDEQYF
TRBV7-2	.	.	TRBJ2-1	TGTGCCAGCAGCCCCGCGGACCGCGCGGGGCGGCATAATGAGCAGTTCTTC	CASSPADRAGRHNEQFF
TRBV29-1	many	.	TRBJ1-2	TGCAGCGCTGCGGTTCGGGGCTATGGCTACACCTTC	CSAAVRGYGYTF
TRBV28	many	.	TRBJ1-5	TGTGCCAGCCGCCGCAGCAATCAGCCCCAGCATTTT	CASRRSNQPQHF
TRBV12-3/TRBV12-4	many	TRBD2	TRBJ2-1	TGTGCCAGCAGCCTGGTGGCTAGCGGGGGGGCGGGGTTCTTC	CASSLVASGGAGFF
TRBV29-1	few	.	TRBJ2-1	TGCAGCGTTCGCGAGGCTGAGCAGTTCTTC	CSVREAEQFF
TRBV11-2	many	.	TRBJ2-2	TGTGCCAGCAGCCCTAGGGACCGGACCGGGGAGCTGTTTTTT	CASSPRDRTGELFF
TRBV13	many	.	TRBJ1-1	TGTGCCAGCAGCTTGGGGGCCGACACTGAAGCTTTCTTT	CASSLGADTEAFF
TRBV7-9	many	TRBD1	TRBJ2-7	TGTGCCAGCAGCCTAACACAGGGGGGCTCCTACGAGCAGTACTTC	CASSLTQGGSYEQYF
TRBV5-4	.	.	TRBJ2-3	TGTGCCAGCAGCTCCCCCCCGGGGCTCATGCGCACAGATACGCAGTATTTT	CASSSPPGLMRTDTQYF
TRBV7-2	many	.	TRBJ1-3	TGTGCCAGCAGCTCCACAGGGATTCGAGAAGACACCATATATTTT	CASSSTGIREDTIYF
TRBV29-1	few	.	TRBJ1-1	TGCAGCGTTGTCCCCGGAGATATGAACACTGAAGCTTTCTTT	CSVVPGDMNTEAFF
TRBV7-8	many	TRBD2	TRBJ2-1	TGTGCCAGCAGCTTAGATTTTATGGGACTAGCGGGGGGTGATGAGCAGTTCTTC	CASSLDFMGLAGGDEQFF
TRBV11-2	few	TRBD2	TRBJ2-1	TGTGCCAGCAGCGAAGCGGGGGGACTTTACAATGAGCAGTTCTTC	CASSEAGGLYNEQFF
TRBV12-3/TRBV12-4	many	.	TRBJ1-3	TGTGCCAGCAGTCTAGGACAGTCCGGATACACCATATATTTT	CASSLGQSGYTIYF
TRBV28	.	.	TRBJ1-1	TGTGCCAGCCCAAACTACCAGGGAGAAGCTTTCTTT	CASPNYQGEAFF
TRBV11-2	many	.	TRBJ1-5	TGTGCCAGCAGCTTCGCAGGGGAGAATCAGCCCCAGCATTTT	CASSFAGENQPQHF
TRBV12-3/TRBV12-4	many	.	TRBJ2-1	TGTGCCAGCAGTTTAATGGGCGGGGACTACAATGAGCAGTTCTTC	CASSLMGGDYNEQFF
TRBV29-1	many	TRBD2	TRBJ2-1	TGCAGCGCTCCGAGCGGGATCAATGAGCAGTTCTTC	CSAPSGINEQFF
TRBV2	few	.	TRBJ2-7	TGTGCCAGTAACAGGGCCCCGGACAACGAGCAGTACTTC	CASNRAPDNEQYF
TRBV7-6	many	.	TRBJ2-3	TGTGCCAGCAGCTTACGTCGACCTTCCACAGATACGCAGTATTTT	CASSLRRPSTDTQYF
TRBV12-3/TRBV12-4	many	.	TRBJ2-5	TGTGCCAGCAGCCAGAGCGCTGAAGAGACCCAGTACTTC	CASSQSAEETQYF
TRBV28	many	.	TRBJ2-3	TGTGCCAGCAGTTCTGAACAGGGCCGGCTGTATTTT	CASSSEQGRLYF
TRBV20-1	many	.	TRBJ1-1	TGCAGTGCCGGGAAGACAGCGAACACTGAAGCTTTCTTT	CSAGKTANTEAFF
TRBV28	.	TRBD2	TRBJ2-5	TGTGCCAGCAGCTCCGGGGAGTTAGCGGGGGGACCCAAAGAGACCCAGTACTTC	CASSSGELAGGPKETQYF
TRBV20-1	many	TRBD2	TRBJ2-2	TGCAGTGCTAGAGGGTCCCTAGCGGGGGGTACCGGGGAGCTGTTTTTT	CSARGSLAGGTGELFF
TRBV7-9	few	.	TRBJ2-3	TGTGCCAGCAGCCCGTCCGTGCGAGGCTTAGCAGATACGCAGTATTTT	CASSPSVRGLADTQYF
TRBV20-1	few	TRBD1	TRBJ1-3	TGCAGTGCTAGAGCCGGACAGGGGAAAAACACCATATATTTT	CSARAGQGKNTIYF
TRBV15	many	.	TRBJ2-7	TGTGCCACCAGCAGAGATGGGCGGGCGGTTTTCGACGAGCAGTACTTC	CATSRDGRAVFDEQYF
TRBV5-1	many	.	TRBJ1-2	TGCGCCAGCAGCTTTGGAGAGACTAACTATGGCTACACCTTC	CASSFGETNYGYTF
TRBV20-1	many	TRBD2	TRBJ2-3	TGCAGTGCTCTAGCGGACACAGATACGCAGTATTTT	CSALADTDTQYF
TRBV18	few	.	TRBJ2-1	TGTGCCAGCTCTTTAAGGACAACGGATGAGCAGTTCTTC	CASSLRTTDEQFF